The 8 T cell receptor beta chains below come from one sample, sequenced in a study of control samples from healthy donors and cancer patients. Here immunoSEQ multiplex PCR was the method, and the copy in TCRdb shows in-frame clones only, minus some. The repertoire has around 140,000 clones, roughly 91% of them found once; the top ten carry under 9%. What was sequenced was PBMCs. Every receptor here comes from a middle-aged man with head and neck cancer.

For the CDR3, the DNA is TGCGCCAGCAGCTTACCTGAGGGAGGGAGGCAAGAGACCCAGTACTTC. Translating it yields CASSLPEGGRQETQYF. The V gene is TRBV5-1, the J gene TRBJ2-5; 7 positions agree with TRBD2. With 2 bases clipped from V and 2 bases from J, the junction kept 9 bases outside the gene matches. CDR3 size: 16 residues. The germline CDR1 and CDR2 sequences are SGHRS and YFSETQ.

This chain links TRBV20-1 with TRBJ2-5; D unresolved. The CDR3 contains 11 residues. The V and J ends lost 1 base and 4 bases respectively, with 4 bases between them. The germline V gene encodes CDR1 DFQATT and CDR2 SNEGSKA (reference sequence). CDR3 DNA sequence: TGCAGTGCTAGAGCGTTAGAGACCCAGTACTTC. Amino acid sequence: CSARALETQYF.

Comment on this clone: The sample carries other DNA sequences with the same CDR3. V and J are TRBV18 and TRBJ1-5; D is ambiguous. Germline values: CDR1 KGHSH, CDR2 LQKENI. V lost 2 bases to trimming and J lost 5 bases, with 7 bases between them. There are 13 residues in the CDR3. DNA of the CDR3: TGTGCCAGCTCACCAGGGAGGGATCAGCCCCAGCATTTT. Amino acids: CASSPGRDQPQHF.

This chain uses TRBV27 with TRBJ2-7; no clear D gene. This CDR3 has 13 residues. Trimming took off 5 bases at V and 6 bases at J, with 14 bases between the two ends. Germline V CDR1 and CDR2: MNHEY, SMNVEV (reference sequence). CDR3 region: CASSPRIRGEQYF. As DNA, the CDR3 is TGTGCCAGCAGTCCACGGATTCGCGGCGAGCAGTACTTC.

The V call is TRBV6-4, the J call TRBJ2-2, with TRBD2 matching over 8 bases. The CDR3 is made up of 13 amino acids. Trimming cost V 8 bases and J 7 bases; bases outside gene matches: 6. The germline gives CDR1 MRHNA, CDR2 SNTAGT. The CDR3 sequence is CASAAGGIGELFF. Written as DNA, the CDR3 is TGTGCCAGCGCCGCGGGAGGCATCGGGGAGCTGTTTTTT.

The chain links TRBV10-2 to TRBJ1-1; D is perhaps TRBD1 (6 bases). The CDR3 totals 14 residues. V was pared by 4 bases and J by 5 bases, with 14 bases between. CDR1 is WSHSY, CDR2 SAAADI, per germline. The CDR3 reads CASSAGGRRTEAFF. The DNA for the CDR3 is TGCGCCAGCAGTGCCGGGGGCAGAAGGACTGAAGCTTTCTTT.

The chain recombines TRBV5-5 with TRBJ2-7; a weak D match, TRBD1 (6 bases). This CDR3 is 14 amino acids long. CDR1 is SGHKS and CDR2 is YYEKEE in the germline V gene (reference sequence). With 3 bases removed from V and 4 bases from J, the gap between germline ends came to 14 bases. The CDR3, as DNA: TGTGCCAGCAGCTCCGGGACACAATGGTACGAGCAGTACTTC. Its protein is CASSSGTQWYEQYF. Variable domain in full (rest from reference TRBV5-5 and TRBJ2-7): DAGVTQSPTHLIKTRGQQVTLRCSPISGHKSVSWYQQVLGQGPQFIFQYYEKEERGRGNFPDRFSARQFPNYSSELNVNALLLGDSALYLCASSSGTQWYEQYFGPGTRLTVT.

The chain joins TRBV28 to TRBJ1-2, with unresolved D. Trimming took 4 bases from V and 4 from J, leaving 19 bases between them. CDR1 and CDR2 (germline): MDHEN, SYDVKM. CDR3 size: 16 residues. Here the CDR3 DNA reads TGTGCCAGCAGTTCGACTAGGGCAGAAGAGGGCTATGGCTACACCTTC. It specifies CASSSTRAEEGYGYTF.